Listed below are T cell receptor beta chains from one sample, sequenced in a study of CD8 T cells in ankylosing spondylitis. TCRdb independently ran MiXCR on the 5' RACE reads; one entry per CDR3 protein. This table holds some 840,000 distinct CDR3 sequences, about 10% found once. The material sequenced was blood, either unsorted or a sorted T cell fraction (not recorded which). The receptors originated from a male donor with ankylosing spondylitis. Each CDR3 is given without its conserved first and last residue. The order of the fields is V gene, CDR3 protein.

V gene: TRBV20-1; CDR3 protein: SATSASPSSYNEQF
V gene: TRBV29-1; CDR3 protein: SVVAGGEKLF
V gene: TRBV5-1; CDR3 protein: ASTPDVGLPEAF
V gene: TRBV3-1; CDR3 protein: ASSQGAGNTEAF
V gene: TRBV27; CDR3 protein: ASSAAGGRTDTQY
V gene: TRBV5-1; CDR3 protein: ASRQFSTANTEAF
V gene: TRBV6-5; CDR3 protein: ASSRNLDTQY
V gene: TRBV24-1; CDR3 protein: ATGQPNQPQH
V gene: TRBV5-1; CDR3 protein: ASSLQGYNEQF
V gene: TRBV20-1; CDR3 protein: SATSGPSTDTQY
V gene: TRBV11-2; CDR3 protein: ASSFTGGALEGYT
V gene: TRBV20-1; CDR3 protein: SARDADTDTQY
V gene: TRBV10-3; CDR3 protein: AISQRPDRVHEQY
V gene: TRBV5-1; CDR3 protein: ASSLLPTSTDTQY
V gene: TRBV20-1; CDR3 protein: SPSMSRGTEAF
V gene: TRBV6-2/TRBV6-3; CDR3 protein: ASTEVSSYNEQF
V gene: TRBV27; CDR3 protein: ASSFEFEQF
V gene: TRBV28; CDR3 protein: ASVAGGSSYEQY
V gene: TRBV10-3; CDR3 protein: AISPVGAEAF
V gene: TRBV18; CDR3 protein: ASSPSSGAQANEKLF
V gene: TRBV29-1; CDR3 protein: SARRGGDEQF
V gene: TRBV10-3; CDR3 protein: AIRRRDQETQY
V gene: TRBV5-1; CDR3 protein: ASSFNRITYNEQF
V gene: TRBV4-2; CDR3 protein: ASSQVFLAGDEQF
V gene: TRBV6-1; CDR3 protein: ASSRQGVNTGELF
V gene: TRBV12-5; CDR3 protein: ASGGIRGYEQF
V gene: TRBV7-8; CDR3 protein: ASSTDTANEQF
V gene: TRBV4-2; CDR3 protein: ASSQDPRDYPETQY
V gene: TRBV20-1; CDR3 protein: SASRLTFREWEDTQY
V gene: TRBV10-3; CDR3 protein: AISESSTGRTEAF
V gene: TRBV6-2/TRBV6-3; CDR3 protein: ASSYGTYRAYEQY
V gene: TRBV20-1; CDR3 protein: SASRDTDTQY
V gene: TRBV5-1; CDR3 protein: ASSLGIRDGELF
V gene: TRBV29-1; CDR3 protein: SVLPADTQY
V gene: TRBV12-3/TRBV12-4; CDR3 protein: ASSGTSDQPQH
V gene: TRBV6-6; CDR3 protein: ASSYSPGNEQF
V gene: TRBV20-1; CDR3 protein: SARTTGANVLT
V gene: TRBV11-1; CDR3 protein: ASSLLYDRTQY
V gene: TRBV6-5; CDR3 protein: ASRDLHYGYT
V gene: TRBV5-1; CDR3 protein: ASSYGREREQY
V gene: TRBV5-4; CDR3 protein: ASSLAAGGLSGANVLT
V gene: TRBV6-1; CDR3 protein: ASAPDRVIWEQY
V gene: TRBV27; CDR3 protein: ASAARQETQY
V gene: TRBV7-2; CDR3 protein: ASSLLEVVNEQY
V gene: TRBV12-3/TRBV12-4; CDR3 protein: ASSTTENTGELF
V gene: TRBV27; CDR3 protein: ASSLERQGLRPEQY
V gene: TRBV9; CDR3 protein: ASSVASYNEQF